This TCR beta chain was sequenced in a study of cytomegalovirus exposure and HLA in healthy donors. Background on the study: Genotyping of some 390 donors showed that approximately 83% belonged to the Caucasian-associated ancestry cluster. Findings and limits, study-wide: Productive status was seen about 90% or about 30% of the time for most TCR beta V segments in an earlier analysis. Highly shared variants forming one cluster were likely a sequencing artifact.

Germline assignment: CDR1 MDHEN and CDR2 SYDVKM. The CDR3 loop spans 14 amino acids. Losses at the gene ends were 6 bases for V and 7 bases for J; bases not matched to a gene: 9. Both 60 Vbeta primers and 13 Jbeta primers went into the PCR. Clones were sequenced by immunoSEQ multiplex PCR, and TCRdb holds only the in-frame ones, with some missing. The top ten clones hold 3.8% of a sample with about 93,000 clones, over 75% of them seen once. This clone was seen a few times. Its matching antigen is unknown. These donors, healthy bone marrow donors, were studied. The sequenced sample consisted of PBMCs. V gene TRBV28 combines with J gene TRBJ1-2, with 9 bases lining up with TRBD1. The receptor comes from a man aged 50 to 60 in good health and CMV-seronegative. The CDR3 DNA follows: TGTGCCAGCAGCCTTCACACAGGGGGCGGTGGCTACACCTTC. Amino acids: CASSLHTGGGGYTF.